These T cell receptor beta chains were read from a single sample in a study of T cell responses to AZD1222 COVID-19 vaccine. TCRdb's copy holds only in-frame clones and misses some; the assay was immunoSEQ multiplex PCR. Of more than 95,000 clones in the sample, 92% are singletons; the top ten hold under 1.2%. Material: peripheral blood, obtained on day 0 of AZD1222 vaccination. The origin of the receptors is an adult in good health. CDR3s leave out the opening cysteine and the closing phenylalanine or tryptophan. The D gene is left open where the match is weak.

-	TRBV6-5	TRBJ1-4	ASRTGTRREKLF
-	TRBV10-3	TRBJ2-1	AISEASKRSYNEQF
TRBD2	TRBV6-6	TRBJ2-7	ASSSTGLAGEQY
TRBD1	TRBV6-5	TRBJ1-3	ASSRDSSGNTIY
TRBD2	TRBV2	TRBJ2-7	ASGIAGARYEQY
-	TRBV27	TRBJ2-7	ASSLGRGSDSYEQY
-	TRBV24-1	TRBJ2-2	ATSDLLSQGDTGELF
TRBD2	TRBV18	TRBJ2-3	ASSRGLAGRDTQY
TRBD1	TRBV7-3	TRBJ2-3	ASSTGQGRTDTQY
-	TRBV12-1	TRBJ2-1	ASSLPREEREGHEQF
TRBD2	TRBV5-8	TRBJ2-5	ASSLATSGRRQTQY
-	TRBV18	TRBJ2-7	ASSPDDSHEQY
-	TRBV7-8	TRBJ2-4	ASSFIGGGGNIQY
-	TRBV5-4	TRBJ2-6	ASSLQRSSGANVLT
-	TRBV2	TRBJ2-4	ASSVDLMDIQY
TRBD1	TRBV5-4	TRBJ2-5	ASSKGTGVETQY
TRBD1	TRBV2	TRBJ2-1	ASSDRQGAYNEQF
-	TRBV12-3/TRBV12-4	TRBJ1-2	ASSRSSGYT
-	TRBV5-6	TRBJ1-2	ASRGDRHYGYT
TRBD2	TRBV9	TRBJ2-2	ASSAFGTRDTGELF
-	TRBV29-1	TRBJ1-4	SVELGQPNEKLF
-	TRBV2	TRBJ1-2	ASSRTVYT
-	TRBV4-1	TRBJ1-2	ASSPGPGASGYT
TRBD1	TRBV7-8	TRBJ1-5	ASSLAGTGNQPQH
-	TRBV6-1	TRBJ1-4	ASRGKNEKLF
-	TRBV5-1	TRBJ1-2	ASSSDRRGYGYT
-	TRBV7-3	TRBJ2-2	ASSLMGANTGELF
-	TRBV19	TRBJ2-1	ASSISSYNEQF
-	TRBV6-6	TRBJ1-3	ATSGRGNTIY
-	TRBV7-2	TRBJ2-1	ASSPLYRVYNEQF
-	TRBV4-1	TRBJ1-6	ASSQEGGALH
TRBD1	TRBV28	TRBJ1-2	ASRGTGGADYGYT
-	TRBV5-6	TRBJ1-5	ASSLWPGTYSNQPQH
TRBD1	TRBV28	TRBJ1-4	ASSLGRDRGLANEKLF
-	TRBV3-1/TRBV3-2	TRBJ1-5	ASSRGQSNQPQH
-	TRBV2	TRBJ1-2	ATSLRGGGDGYT
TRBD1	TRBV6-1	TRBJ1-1	ASSETTGVTEAF
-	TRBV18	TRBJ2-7	ASSPTGRGEQY
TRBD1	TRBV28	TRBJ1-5	ASSFPGTGEDQPQH
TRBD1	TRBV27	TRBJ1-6	ASSLSGTGEFVYNSPLH
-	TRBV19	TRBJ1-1	ASSQQRRNTEAF
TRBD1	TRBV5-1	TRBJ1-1	ASSFQGAEAF
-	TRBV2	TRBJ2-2	ASTQELTGELF
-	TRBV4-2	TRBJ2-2	ASSQQAQNTGELF
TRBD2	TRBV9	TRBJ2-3	ASSQRDASTDTQY
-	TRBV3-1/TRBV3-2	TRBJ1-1	ASSQVQTNTEAF
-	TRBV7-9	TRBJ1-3	ASSLAGVDGNTIY
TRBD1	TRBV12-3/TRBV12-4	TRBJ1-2	ASSPGGMGGYT
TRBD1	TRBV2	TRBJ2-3	ASGTGPKDTQY
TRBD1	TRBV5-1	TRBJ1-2	ASSFNAQGGYGYT
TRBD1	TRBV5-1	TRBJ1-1	ASSIGQGADEAF
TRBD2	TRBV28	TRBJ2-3	ASSPIGTSVGADTQY
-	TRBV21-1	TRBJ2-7	ASSANTLRLAGYSYEQY
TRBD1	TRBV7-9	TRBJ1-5	ASSPQGDQPQH
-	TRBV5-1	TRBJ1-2	ASSLEDNVYGYT